This T cell receptor beta chain was captured in a study of T cells expressing NK-cell markers. The CDR3 loop spans 15 amino acids. Germline assignment: CDR1 SQVTM and CDR2 ANQGSEA. TCRdb processed the 5' RACE reads again and assigns one entry to each CDR3 protein, with no DNA. Across about 430,000 distinct CDR3 sequences, the top ten clones capture around 1.4% of the sample. The chain couples TRBV29-1 to TRBJ2-5; without DNA, the TCRdb call of TRBD2 cannot be checked. The source of this sequence is a woman between 45 and 60 years old in good health. Sample: blood T cells: a sorted CD56 or NKG2C T cell subset, CD4+ or CD8+ T cells, or bulk PBMC T cells (not recorded which). CDR3 amino acids: CSVPKGLAGGETQYF.